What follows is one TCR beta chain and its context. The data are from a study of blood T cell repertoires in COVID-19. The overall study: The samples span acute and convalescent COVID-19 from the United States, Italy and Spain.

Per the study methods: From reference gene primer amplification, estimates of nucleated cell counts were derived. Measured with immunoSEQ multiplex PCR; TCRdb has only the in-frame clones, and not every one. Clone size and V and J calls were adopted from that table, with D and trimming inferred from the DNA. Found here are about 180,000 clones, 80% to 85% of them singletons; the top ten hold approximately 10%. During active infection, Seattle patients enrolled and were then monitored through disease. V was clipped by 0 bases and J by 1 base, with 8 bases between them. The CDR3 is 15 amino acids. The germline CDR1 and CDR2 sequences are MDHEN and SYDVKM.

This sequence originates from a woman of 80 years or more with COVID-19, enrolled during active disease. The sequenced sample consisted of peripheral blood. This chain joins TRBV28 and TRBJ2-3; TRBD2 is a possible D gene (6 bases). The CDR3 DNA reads TGTGCCAGCAGTTTATGGCGGGACCGCACAGATACGCAGTATTTT. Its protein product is CASSLWRDRTDTQYF.